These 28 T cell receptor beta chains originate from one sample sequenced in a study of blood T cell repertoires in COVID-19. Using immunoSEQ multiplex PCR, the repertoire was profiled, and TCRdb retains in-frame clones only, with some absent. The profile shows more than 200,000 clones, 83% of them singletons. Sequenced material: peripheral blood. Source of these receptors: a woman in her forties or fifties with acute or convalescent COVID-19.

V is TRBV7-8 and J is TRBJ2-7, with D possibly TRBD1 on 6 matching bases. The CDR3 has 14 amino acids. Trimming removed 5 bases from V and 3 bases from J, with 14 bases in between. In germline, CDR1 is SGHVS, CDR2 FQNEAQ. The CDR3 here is CASSRGQPDYEQYF. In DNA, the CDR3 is TGTGCCAGCAGCCGAGGACAGCCAGACTACGAGCAGTACTTC.

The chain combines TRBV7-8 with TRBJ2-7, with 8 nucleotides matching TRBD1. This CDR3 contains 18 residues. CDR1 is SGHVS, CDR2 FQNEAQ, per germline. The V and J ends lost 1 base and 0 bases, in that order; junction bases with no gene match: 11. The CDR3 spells CASSLEVGDRSFSYEQYF. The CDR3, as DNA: TGTGCCAGCAGCTTAGAAGTAGGGGACAGGTCTTTCTCCTACGAGCAGTACTTC. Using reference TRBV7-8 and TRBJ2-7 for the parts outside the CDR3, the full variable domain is GAGVSQSPRYKVAKRGQDVALRCDPISGHVSLFWYQQALGQGPEFLTYFQNEAQLDKSGLPSDRFFAERPEGSVSTLKIQRTQQEDSAVYLCASSLEVGDRSFSYEQYFGPGTRLTVT.

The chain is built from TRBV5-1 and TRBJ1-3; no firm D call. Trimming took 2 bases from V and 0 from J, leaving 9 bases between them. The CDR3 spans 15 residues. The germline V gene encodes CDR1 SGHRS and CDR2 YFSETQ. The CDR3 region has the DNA TGCGCCAGCAGCTTCGGAGAGTACTCTGGAAACACCATATATTTT. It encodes CASSFGEYSGNTIYF.

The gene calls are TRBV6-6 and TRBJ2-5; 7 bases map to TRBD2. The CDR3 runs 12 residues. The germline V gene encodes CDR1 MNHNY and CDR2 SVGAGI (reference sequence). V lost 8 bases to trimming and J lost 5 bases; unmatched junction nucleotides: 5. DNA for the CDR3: TGTGCCAGCCTTGGGGGAGGGGAGACCCAGTACTTC. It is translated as CASLGGGETQYF.

The CDR3 loop reads CASRSGTRGTEAFF. The CDR3, as DNA: TGCGCCAGCAGAAGCGGGACGCGGGGGACTGAAGCTTTCTTT. V gene TRBV23-1 combines with J gene TRBJ1-1, with TRBD1 as a possible D gene (5 bases). TRBV23-1 is treated as an ORF (open reading frame) with a function not yet certain. V shed 6 bases and J shed 5 bases, with 16 bases lying between them. The CDR3 has 14 amino acids.

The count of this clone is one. CDR3 in DNA: TGTGCCAGCAGCTTAGGGCGGAACAATGAGCAGTTCTTC. Residues: CASSLGRNNEQFF. J is TRBJ2-1 and V is TRBV11-3; no clear D. Trimming shortened V by 1 base and J by 5 bases, and 6 bases separated the two germline ends. Germline CDR1 reads SGHNT; CDR2 reads YENEEA. This CDR3 is built from 13 residues.

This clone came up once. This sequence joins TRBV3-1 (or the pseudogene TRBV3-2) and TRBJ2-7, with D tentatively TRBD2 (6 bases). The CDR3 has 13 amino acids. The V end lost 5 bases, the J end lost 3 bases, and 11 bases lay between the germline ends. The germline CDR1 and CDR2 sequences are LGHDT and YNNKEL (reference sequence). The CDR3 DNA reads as TGTGCCAGCAGCGGACGGGGGTTCTACGAGCAGTACTTC. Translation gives CASSGRGFYEQYF.

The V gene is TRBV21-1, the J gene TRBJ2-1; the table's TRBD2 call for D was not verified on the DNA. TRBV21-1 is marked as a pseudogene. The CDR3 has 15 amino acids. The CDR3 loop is CASSKEAGDSNEQFF. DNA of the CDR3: TGTGCCAGCAGCAAAGAAGCGGGAGACTCTAATGAGCAGTTCTTC.

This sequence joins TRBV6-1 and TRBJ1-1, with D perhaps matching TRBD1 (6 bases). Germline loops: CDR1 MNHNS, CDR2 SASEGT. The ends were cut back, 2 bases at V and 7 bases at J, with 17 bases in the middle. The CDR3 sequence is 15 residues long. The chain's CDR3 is CASSEQGSLLVEAFF. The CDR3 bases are TGTGCCAGCAGTGAACAGGGGTCCCTGCTGGTTGAAGCTTTCTTT.

CDR3 DNA sequence: TGTGCCAGCAGTGACGGGACAGGGGGCAATGAAAAACTGTTTTTT. It is translated as CASSDGTGGNEKLFF. The chain recombines TRBV25-1 with TRBJ1-4; 12 bases are a match to TRBD1. The V gene end was trimmed by 3 bases and the J gene end by 5 bases; junction bases not matched to a gene: 1. CDR3 length equals 15 residues. Germline V gives CDR1 MGHDK, CDR2 SYGVNS. Supplemented by reference TRBV25-1 and TRBJ1-4, the full variable domain reads EADIYQTPRYLVIGTGKKITLECSQTMGHDKMYWYQQDPGMELHLIHYSYGVNSTEKGDLSSESTVSRIRTEHFPLTLESARPSHTSQYLCASSDGTGGNEKLFFGSGTQLSVL.

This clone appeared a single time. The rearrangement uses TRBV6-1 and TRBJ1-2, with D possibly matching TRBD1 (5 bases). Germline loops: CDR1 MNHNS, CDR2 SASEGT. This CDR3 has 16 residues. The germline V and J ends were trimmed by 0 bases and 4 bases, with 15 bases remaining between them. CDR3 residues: CASSEARRGEGYGYTF. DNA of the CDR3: TGTGCCAGCAGTGAAGCAAGGCGGGGGGAAGGCTATGGCTACACCTTC.

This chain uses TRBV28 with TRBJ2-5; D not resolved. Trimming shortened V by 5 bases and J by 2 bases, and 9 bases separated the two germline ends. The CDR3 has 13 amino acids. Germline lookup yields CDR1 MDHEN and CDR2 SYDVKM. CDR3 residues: CASSHQLQETQYF. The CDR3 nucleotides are TGTGCCAGCAGTCACCAGTTACAAGAGACCCAGTACTTC.

The CDR3 DNA reads TGTGCCAGCAGCTTATTCCAGGGTGGGGATACGCAGTATTTT. Translated: CASSLFQGGDTQYF. This chain connects TRBV7-2 to TRBJ2-3; D perhaps matches TRBD1 (5 bases). Trimming shortened V by 2 bases and J by 6 bases, and 12 bases separated the two germline ends. This CDR3 is 14 amino acids long. The germline gives CDR1 SGHTA, CDR2 FQGNSA.

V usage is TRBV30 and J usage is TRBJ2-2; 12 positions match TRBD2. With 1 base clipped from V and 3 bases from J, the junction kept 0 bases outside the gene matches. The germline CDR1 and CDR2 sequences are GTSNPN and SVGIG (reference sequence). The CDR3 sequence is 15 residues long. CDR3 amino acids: CAWSGLAGDTGELFF. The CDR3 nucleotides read TGTGCCTGGAGTGGACTAGCGGGGGACACCGGGGAGCTGTTTTTT.

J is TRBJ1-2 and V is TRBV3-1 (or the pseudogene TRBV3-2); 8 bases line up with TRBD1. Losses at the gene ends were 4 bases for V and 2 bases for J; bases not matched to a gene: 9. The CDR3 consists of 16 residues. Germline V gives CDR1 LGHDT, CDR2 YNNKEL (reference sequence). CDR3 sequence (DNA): TGTGCCAGCAGCCCTCGGACAGGGCCGGAGAACTATGGCTACACCTTC. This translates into CASSPRTGPENYGYTF.

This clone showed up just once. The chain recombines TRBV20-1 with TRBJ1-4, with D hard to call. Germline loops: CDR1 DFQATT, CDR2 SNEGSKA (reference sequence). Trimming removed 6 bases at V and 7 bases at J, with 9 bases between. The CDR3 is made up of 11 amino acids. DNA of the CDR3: TGCAGTGCGGGAGCAGGTGAAAAACTGTTTTTT. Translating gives CSAGAGEKLFF.

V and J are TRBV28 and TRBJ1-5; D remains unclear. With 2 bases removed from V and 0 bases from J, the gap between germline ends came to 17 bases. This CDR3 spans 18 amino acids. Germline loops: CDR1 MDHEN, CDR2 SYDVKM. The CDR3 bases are TGTGCCAGCAGTTTACCGACACCTATGGAATATAGCAATCAGCCCCAGCATTTT. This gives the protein CASSLPTPMEYSNQPQHF.

DNA for the CDR3: TGTGCCAGCAGCCAACCGACAGGGCCCGCTCGAGACGAGCAGTACTTC. This codes for CASSQPTGPARDEQYF. This sequence joins TRBV3-1 (or the pseudogene TRBV3-2) and TRBJ2-7, with 7 bases that match TRBD1. CDR3 length: 16 residues. CDR1 is LGHDT, CDR2 YNNKEL, per germline (reference sequence). V shed 2 bases, J shed 5 bases, and the junction held 12 bases outside the gene matches.

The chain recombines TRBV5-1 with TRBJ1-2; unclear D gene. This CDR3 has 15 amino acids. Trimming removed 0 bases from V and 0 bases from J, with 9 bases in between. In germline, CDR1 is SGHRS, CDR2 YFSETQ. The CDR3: CASSLGGSANYGYTF. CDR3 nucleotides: TGCGCCAGCAGCTTGGGAGGATCTGCTAACTATGGCTACACCTTC. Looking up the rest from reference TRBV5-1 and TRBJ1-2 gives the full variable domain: KAGVTQTPRYLIKTRGQQVTLSCSPISGHRSVSWYQQTPGQGLQFLFEYFSETQRNKGNFPGRFSGRQFSNSRSEMNVSTLELGDSALYLCASSLGGSANYGYTFGSGTRLTVV.

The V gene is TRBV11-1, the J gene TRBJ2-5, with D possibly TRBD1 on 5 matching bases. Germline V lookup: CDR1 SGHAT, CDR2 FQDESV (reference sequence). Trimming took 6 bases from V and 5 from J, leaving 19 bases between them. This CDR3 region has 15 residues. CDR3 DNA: TGTGCCAGCAGTCCTTTAATGCCTAGGGGCGAGACCCAGTACTTC. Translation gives CASSPLMPRGETQYF.

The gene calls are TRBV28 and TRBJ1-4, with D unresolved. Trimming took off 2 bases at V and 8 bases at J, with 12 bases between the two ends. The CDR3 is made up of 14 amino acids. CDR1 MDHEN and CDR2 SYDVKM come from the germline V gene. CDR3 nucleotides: TGTGCCAGCAGTTTAAACCCAGGATTCGAAAAACTGTTTTTT. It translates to CASSLNPGFEKLFF.

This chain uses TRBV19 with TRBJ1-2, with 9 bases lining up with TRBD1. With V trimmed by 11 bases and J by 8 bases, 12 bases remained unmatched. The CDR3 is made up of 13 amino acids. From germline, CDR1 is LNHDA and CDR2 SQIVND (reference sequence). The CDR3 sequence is CAVKTGTGNGYTF. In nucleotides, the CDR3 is TGTGCCGTAAAGACCGGGACAGGGAACGGCTACACCTTC.

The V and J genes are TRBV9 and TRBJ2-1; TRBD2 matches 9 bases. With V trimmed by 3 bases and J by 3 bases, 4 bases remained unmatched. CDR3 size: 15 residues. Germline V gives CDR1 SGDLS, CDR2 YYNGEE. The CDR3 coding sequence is TGTGCCAGCAGCGATAGCGGGAGCGGCTACAATGAGCAGTTCTTC. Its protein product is CASSDSGSGYNEQFF.

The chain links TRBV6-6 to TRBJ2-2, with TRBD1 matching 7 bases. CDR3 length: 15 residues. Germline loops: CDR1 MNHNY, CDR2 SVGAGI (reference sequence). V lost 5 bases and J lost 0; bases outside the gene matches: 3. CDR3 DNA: TGTGCCAGCAGTCGGACAGGCTCGAACACCGGGGAGCTGTTTTTT. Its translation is CASSRTGSNTGELFF.

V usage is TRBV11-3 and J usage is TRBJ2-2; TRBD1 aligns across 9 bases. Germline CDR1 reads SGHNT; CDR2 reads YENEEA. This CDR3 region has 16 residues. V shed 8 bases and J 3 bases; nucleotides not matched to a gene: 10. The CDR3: CASSEGTGLDTGELFF. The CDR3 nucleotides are TGTGCCAGCTCGGAGGGGACAGGGCTGGACACCGGGGAGCTGTTTTTT.

CDR3 bases: TGCGCCAGCAGCTTGGGAAGCGGGAGCTTTACAGATACGCAGTATTTT. Translating gives CASSLGSGSFTDTQYF. This chain links TRBV5-1 with TRBJ2-3; 8 bases align to TRBD2. This CDR3 region has 16 residues. Trimming took 0 bases from V and 3 from J; bases not matched to a gene: 6. The germline gives CDR1 SGHRS, CDR2 YFSETQ.

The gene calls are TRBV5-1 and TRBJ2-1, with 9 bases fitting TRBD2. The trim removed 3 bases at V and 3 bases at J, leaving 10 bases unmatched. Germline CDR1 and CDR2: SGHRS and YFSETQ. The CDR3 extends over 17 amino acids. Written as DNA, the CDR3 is TGCGCCAGCAGCTACGCTCCGGGGACTAGCCACTACAATGAGCAGTTCTTC. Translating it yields CASSYAPGTSHYNEQFF.

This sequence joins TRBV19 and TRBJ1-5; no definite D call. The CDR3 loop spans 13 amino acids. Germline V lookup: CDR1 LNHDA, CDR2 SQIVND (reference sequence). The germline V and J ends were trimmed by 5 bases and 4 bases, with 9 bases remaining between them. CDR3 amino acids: CASSPSLNQPQHF. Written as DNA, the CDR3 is TGTGCCAGTAGTCCCTCCTTAAATCAGCCCCAGCATTTT.